Here is one T cell receptor (beta chain) with its context. What it binds is not known. This record comes from a study of T cells in Graves' hyperthyroidism and ophthalmopathy. Study findings and constraints: Through a model of 13 V-J features, ophthalmopathy was separated from stable hyperthyroidism.

The germline CDR1 and CDR2 sequences are SGHVS and FNYEAQ. This CDR3 is 14 amino acids long. TCR beta CDR3 region amplification was performed from RNA transcripts. HTBI primers drove first-round RT-PCR of the TCR CDR3. Using its own MiXCR run on the multiplex PCR reads, TCRdb lists one record per CDR3 protein. The table includes approximately 590,000 distinct CDR3 sequences, about 43% detected once. This receptor was taken from a woman between 18 and 29 years old with Graves' hyperthyroidism. The J gene is TRBJ2-5, the V gene TRBV7-6, with D possibly called TRBD1 or TRBD2 (5 bases each). The J call is doubtful: the DNA matches TRBJ2-7 better. The sequencing sample was made of peripheral blood or thyroid tissue (not recorded which). The CDR3 here is CASSQGEYGSEQYF. CDR3 nucleotides: TGTGCCAGCAGCCAAGGGGAGTACGGTAGCGAGCAGTACTTC.